The subject of this entry is one T cell receptor beta chain. Its antigen is still unknown. The assay was immunoSEQ multiplex PCR, and TCRdb's table has in-frame clones only and misses some. The sample yields some 50,000 clones, around nine tenths seen once. The sample belongs to a study of T cells in localized non-small cell lung cancer. Overall study findings and caveats: Adjacent lung was found to contain a median about 62 of the top 100 tumor clones. Those with higher blood T cell density had longer overall survival. Without multi-region sequencing, intratumor heterogeneity could not be excluded. Of the tissues analyzed, uninvolved adjacent lung showed maximal T cell clonality, greater than tumor.

Germline loops: CDR1 SEHNR, CDR2 FQNEAQ (reference sequence). V gave up 0 bases and J gave up 5 bases; unmatched junction bases: 6. This CDR3 has 16 amino acids. The sequencing used PBMCs, collected before any cancer treatment. The clonotype was recovered from a female donor with stage II lung adenocarcinoma. This rearrangement joins TRBV7-9 to TRBJ1-1; 10 bases are a match to TRBD1. In DNA form, the CDR3 reads TGTGCCAGCAGCTTAGCGGGACAGGGGAAGGGAACTGAAGCTTTCTTT. Protein: CASSLAGQGKGTEAFF. The variable domain in full, with the rest retrieved from reference TRBV7-9 and TRBJ1-1, is DTGVSQNPRHKITKRGQNVTFRCDPISEHNRLYWYRQTLGQGPEFLTYFQNEAQLEKSRLLSDRFSAERPKGSFSTLEIQRTEQGDSAMYLCASSLAGQGKGTEAFFGQGTRLTVV.